This entry lists 16 T cell receptor beta chains sequenced from one sample in a study of T cells in Graves' hyperthyroidism and ophthalmopathy. Researchers took RNA transcripts and amplified the TCR beta CDR3 regions from them. First-round RT-PCR with HTBI primers amplified the TCR CDR3 region. One entry per CDR3 protein results from TCRdb running MiXCR on the multiplex PCR reads. Among around 440,000 distinct CDR3 sequences, approximately 14% were seen once, and the ten largest hold roughly 7.4%. The specimen sequenced was blood. The receptors were gathered from a young woman with Graves' hyperthyroidism.

This chain uses TRBV20-1 with TRBJ1-2; D not certain. This CDR3 is 12 amino acids long. The ends were cut back, 2 bases at V and 5 bases at J, with 9 bases in the middle. CDR1 is DFQATT, CDR2 SNEGSKA, per germline (reference sequence). CDR3 in amino acids: CSARIIAYGYTF. DNA for the CDR3: TGCAGTGCTAGAATCATCGCGTATGGCTACACCTTC.

This clonotype was seen repeatedly, ten times or more. This rearrangement joins TRBV15 to TRBJ2-5; TRBD2 agrees at 14 bases. J was trimmed by 5 bases and V by 3 bases; bases with no gene match: 5. Germline values: CDR1 LNHNV, CDR2 YYDKDF (reference sequence). The CDR3 has 16 amino acids. The CDR3 bases are TGTGCCACCAGCAGGACTAGCGGGAGGGCCGCGGAGACCCAGTACTTC. Encoded protein: CATSRTSGRAAETQYF.

This clonotype was found many times. The DNA of the CDR3 is TGTGCCAGCAAATGGGGAGGGCGCTACGAGCAGTACTTC. Translation gives CASKWGGRYEQYF. The V and J genes are TRBV12-3 or TRBV12-4 and TRBJ2-7, with 7 bases identical to TRBD2. V trimming: 7 bases; J trimming: 3 bases; junction bases outside the gene matches: 6. There are 13 residues in the CDR3.

This clonotype was detected ten times or more. J is TRBJ2-7 and V is TRBV12-3 or TRBV12-4; 10 nucleotides line up with TRBD2. V lost 1 base, J lost 2 bases, and 2 bases stayed unmatched. This CDR3 is built from 15 residues. The CDR3 loop reads CASSLDSGRAYEQYF. The CDR3 nucleotides are TGTGCCAGCAGTTTAGACAGCGGGAGGGCCTACGAGCAGTACTTC.

There are a few counts of this clonotype. The chain is built from TRBV29-1 and TRBJ2-1, with D perhaps TRBD1 (6 bases). This CDR3 has 13 residues. Trimming took 8 bases from V and 5 from J, leaving 16 bases between them. The germline V gene encodes CDR1 SQVTM and CDR2 ANQGSEA. CDR3 DNA: TGCAGCCAGAGGGGGTCTAATAACAATGAGCAGTTCTTC. It codes for CSQRGSNNNEQFF.

This clonotype occurred many times. This chain connects TRBV28 to TRBJ2-7, with a weak D call TRBD2 (7 bases). There are 14 residues in the CDR3. Germline V lookup: CDR1 MDHEN, CDR2 SYDVKM. V lost 7 bases and J 6 bases, leaving 19 bases between the germline ends. CDR3 DNA: TGTGCCAGCAACCCCCTGGGGCGGGGGCTCGAGCAGTACTTC. As protein: CASNPLGRGLEQYF.

This clonotype was observed at least ten times. The rearrangement uses TRBV6-1 and TRBJ1-4; D remains ambiguous. V lost 5 bases, J lost 2 bases, and 12 bases lay in between. Germline values: CDR1 MNHNS, CDR2 SASEGT. CDR3 size: 15 residues. The CDR3 nucleotides read TGTGCCAGCAGTAACCTTGGAGGGACTAATGAAAAACTGTTTTTT. Translated: CASSNLGGTNEKLFF.

This clonotype was seen at least ten times. The rearrangement joins TRBV12-3 or TRBV12-4 to TRBJ1-5, with D tentatively TRBD1 (6 bases). The CDR3 sequence is 15 residues long. The ends were cut back, 5 bases at V and 6 bases at J, with 17 bases in the middle. The CDR3 region has the DNA TGTGCCAGCAGTGGCGGGGGCAGACGAGGTCAGCCCCAGCATTTT. This translates into CASSGGGRRGQPQHF.

The rearrangement uses TRBV30 and TRBJ2-7; 14 nucleotides line up with TRBD2. The CDR3 is made up of 18 amino acids. After removal of 4 bases from V and 3 bases from J, the junction contained 14 bases not matched to a gene. Germline V gene lookup returns CDR1 GTSNPN and CDR2 SVGIG (reference sequence). The CDR3 DNA follows: TGTGCCTGGACTCCGACTAGCGGGAGGGCCGATAGTTTCTACGAGCAGTACTTC. It yields the protein CAWTPTSGRADSFYEQYF.

There are many counts of this clonotype. J is TRBJ1-2 and V is TRBV5-5; D not resolved. V lost 6 bases to trimming and J lost 8 bases, with 17 bases between them. The germline CDR1 and CDR2 sequences are SGHKS and YYEKEE (reference sequence). This CDR3 is 13 amino acids long. The CDR3 DNA reads as TGTGCCAGCACCCCTTTAGGATTCCGGGGCTACACCTTC. It specifies CASTPLGFRGYTF.

In this sample, this clonotype turned up a few times. The rearrangement links TRBV29-1 to TRBJ2-3, with D possibly being TRBD1 or TRBD2 (5 bases each). V was clipped by 5 bases and J by 3 bases, with 18 bases between them. The CDR3 extends over 15 amino acids. CDR1 is SQVTM and CDR2 is ANQGSEA in the germline V gene. The CDR3 sequence: CSVRQLLGGTDTQYF. The CDR3 nucleotides are TGCAGCGTTCGACAGCTCCTCGGAGGTACAGATACGCAGTATTTT.

This clonotype was seen repeatedly, ten times or more. The J gene is TRBJ2-1, the V gene TRBV12-3 or TRBV12-4, with 7 positions matching TRBD2. Germline trimming cut 4 bases from V and 10 bases from J; bases unmatched to any gene: 7. The CDR3 extends over 13 amino acids. The CDR3 reads CASSSGWGLEQFF. In nucleotides, the CDR3 is TGTGCCAGCAGTTCAGGTTGGGGACTAGAGCAGTTCTTC.

This clonotype was observed a handful of times. The V call is TRBV19, the J call TRBJ1-4, with 9 nucleotides matching TRBD1. V trimming: 5 bases; J trimming: 7 bases; junction bases outside the gene matches: 5. The length of the CDR3 is 14 residues. CDR1 is LNHDA, CDR2 SQIVND, per germline (reference sequence). For the CDR3, the DNA is TGTGCCAGTAGTTGGGACAGGGTCAGTGAAAAACTGTTTTTT. As protein: CASSWDRVSEKLFF.

This clonotype occurred many times. The rearrangement links TRBV5-1 to TRBJ2-5; 15 bases map to TRBD2. The CDR3 consists of 17 residues. Germline lookup yields CDR1 SGHRS and CDR2 YFSETQ. With V trimmed by 5 bases and J by 4 bases, 9 bases remained unmatched. The CDR3 is CASSSGLAGGIAETQYF. CDR3 in DNA: TGCGCCAGCAGTTCCGGACTAGCGGGGGGGATTGCAGAGACCCAGTACTTC. Full variable domain (remainder filled in from reference TRBV5-1 and TRBJ2-5): KAGVTQTPRYLIKTRGQQVTLSCSPISGHRSVSWYQQTPGQGLQFLFEYFSETQRNKGNFPGRFSGRQFSNSRSEMNVSTLELGDSALYLCASSSGLAGGIAETQYFGPGTRLLVL.

As for this clonotype: One end of the junction fails to match germline, which may point to a read error. The rearrangement joins TRBV5-4 to TRBJ1-6; D unresolved. Germline V gene lookup returns CDR1 SGHNT and CDR2 YYREEE (reference sequence). This CDR3 contains 15 residues. The CDR3 sequence is CASRPGVSVYSPLHF. In nucleotides, the CDR3 is TGCGCCAGCAGACCCGGTGTCTCGGTATATTCACCCCTCCACTTT.

This chain uses TRBV2 with TRBJ1-1; 9 bases are shared with TRBD1. Unmatched junction bases numbered 14, after V lost 6 bases and J lost 6 bases. The CDR3 contains 16 residues. Germline values: CDR1 SNHLY, CDR2 FYNNEI. As DNA, the CDR3 is TGTGCCAGCAGGAAGGGGGGTACAGGGGGCTTGGCTGAAGCTTTCTTT. Encoded protein: CASRKGGTGGLAEAFF.